This is a list of T cell receptor beta chains from one sample in a study of T-cell reconstitution after alpha-beta-depleted transplantation in children. TCRdb reprocessed the PCR reads via MiXCR and lists one record per CDR3 protein. The top ten clones hold approximately 4.2% of a sample with 380,000 or so distinct CDR3 sequences, roughly 15% of them seen once. The source material was PBMCs, sampled from the stem cell graft. Receptor source: a human donor who donated a stem cell graft to a child with Fanconi anemia. The CDR3 runs from the conserved cysteine through the conserved F or W. D genes are given only for firm matches. Clone size is shown for a subset of rows, as once, few, many or a class of expanded clone.

d_call: TRBD2
v_call: TRBV6-1
j_call: TRBJ2-5
clone_size: few
cdr3_nt: TGTGCCAGCAGTGAAGACACTAGCGGGGCAGAGACCCAGTACTTC
cdr3_aa: CASSEDTSGAETQYF

d_call: TRBD1
v_call: TRBV2
j_call: TRBJ2-2
clone_size: few
cdr3_nt: TGTGCCAGCGGGGAGACAGGGGGCTCCGCCGGGGAGCTGTTTTTT
cdr3_aa: CASGETGGSAGELFF

d_call: TRBD2
v_call: TRBV12-3/TRBV12-4
j_call: TRBJ2-5
clone_size: few
cdr3_nt: TGTGCCAGCAGTGCACCCGCGGGAGTCCAAGAGACCCAGTACTTC
cdr3_aa: CASSAPAGVQETQYF

d_call: TRBD2
v_call: TRBV6-2/TRBV6-3
j_call: TRBJ2-2
clone_size: few
cdr3_nt: TGTGCCAGCAGATCCGGACTAGCGGGGGGGGAGCTGTTTTTT
cdr3_aa: CASRSGLAGGELFF

d_call: TRBD2
v_call: TRBV5-1
j_call: TRBJ2-3
clone_size: -
cdr3_nt: TGCGCCAGCAGCCCCGGGACTAGCGGGGGTTTCACAGATATGCAGTATTTT
cdr3_aa: CASSPGTSGGFTDMQYF

d_call: -
v_call: TRBV7-2
j_call: TRBJ1-3
clone_size: many
cdr3_nt: TGTGCCAGCAGCTCGTGGACATCTGGAAACACCATATATTTT
cdr3_aa: CASSSWTSGNTIYF

d_call: TRBD1
v_call: TRBV20-1
j_call: TRBJ2-3
clone_size: few
cdr3_nt: TGCAGTGCTAGAGATCGAGGGGGCGCCATACTGACAGATACGCAGTATTTT
cdr3_aa: CSARDRGGAILTDTQYF

d_call: -
v_call: TRBV20-1
j_call: TRBJ1-1
clone_size: -
cdr3_nt: TGCAGTGCTGCAGCAGGGAACACTGAAGCTTTCTTT
cdr3_aa: CSAAAGNTEAFF

d_call: TRBD1
v_call: TRBV6-5
j_call: TRBJ2-5
clone_size: -
cdr3_nt: TGTGCCAGCAGTTACTCCCGGACAGGGGACGAAGAGACCCAGTACTTC
cdr3_aa: CASSYSRTGDEETQYF

d_call: TRBD1
v_call: TRBV29-1
j_call: TRBJ2-3
clone_size: -
cdr3_nt: TGCAGCGCCCAGGGACAGATCAGTATTCTAGATACGCAGTATTTT
cdr3_aa: CSAQGQISILDTQYF

d_call: -
v_call: TRBV20-1
j_call: TRBJ2-3
clone_size: few
cdr3_nt: TGCAGTGCTAGAGGTTTGGAGAAAGATACGCAGTATTTT
cdr3_aa: CSARGLEKDTQYF

d_call: -
v_call: TRBV12-3/TRBV12-4
j_call: TRBJ1-1
clone_size: few
cdr3_nt: TGTGCCAGCAGTTTCGGGGACTCTCGCACTGAAGCTTTCTTT
cdr3_aa: CASSFGDSRTEAFF

d_call: TRBD2
v_call: TRBV4-2
j_call: TRBJ2-1
clone_size: -
cdr3_nt: TGTGCCAGCAGCCAAGCGGCCGGGACTAGAGGCCATGAGCAGTTCTTC
cdr3_aa: CASSQAAGTRGHEQFF

d_call: -
v_call: TRBV5-1
j_call: TRBJ1-1
clone_size: -
cdr3_nt: TGCGCCAGCAGCTTTCTTTCTGGCACTGAAGCTTTCTTT
cdr3_aa: CASSFLSGTEAFF

d_call: -
v_call: TRBV11-2
j_call: TRBJ1-4
clone_size: many
cdr3_nt: TGTGCCAGCAGCTTAGATCGCGGTGCAGGGGAAAAACTGTTTTTT
cdr3_aa: CASSLDRGAGEKLFF

d_call: -
v_call: TRBV27
j_call: TRBJ1-1
clone_size: many
cdr3_nt: TGTGCCAGCAGTTTGGCCTTTCACAGAAGGGGGACTGAAGCTTTCTTT
cdr3_aa: CASSLAFHRRGTEAFF

d_call: -
v_call: TRBV27
j_call: TRBJ2-3
clone_size: -
cdr3_nt: TGTGCCAGCAGTTTATCTGCCCCGACAGATACGCAGTATTTT
cdr3_aa: CASSLSAPTDTQYF

d_call: TRBD2
v_call: TRBV5-1
j_call: TRBJ2-1
clone_size: -
cdr3_nt: TGCGCCAGCAAGACTAGCGGGCCTCACAATGAGCAGTTCTTC
cdr3_aa: CASKTSGPHNEQFF

d_call: TRBD1
v_call: TRBV7-2
j_call: TRBJ2-3
clone_size: many
cdr3_nt: TGTGCCAGCAGCTTAGGAGGGGGCTGGGTAGCAGATACGCAGTATTTT
cdr3_aa: CASSLGGGWVADTQYF

d_call: -
v_call: TRBV11-2
j_call: TRBJ1-1
clone_size: many
cdr3_nt: TGTGCCAGTTGGATAGGTGCAGGGGACACTGAAGCTTTCTTT
cdr3_aa: CASWIGAGDTEAFF

d_call: -
v_call: TRBV7-2
j_call: TRBJ2-3
clone_size: few
cdr3_nt: TGTGCCAGCACCCCCCAGCCTAGCACAGATACGCAGTATTTT
cdr3_aa: CASTPQPSTDTQYF

d_call: -
v_call: TRBV5-1
j_call: TRBJ2-5
clone_size: few
cdr3_nt: TGCGCCAGCAGCTTGGCGGCAGTTCAAGAGACCCAGTACTTC
cdr3_aa: CASSLAAVQETQYF

d_call: TRBD1
v_call: TRBV5-1
j_call: TRBJ2-3
clone_size: once
cdr3_nt: TGCGCCAGCAGCGCGGTGGGACAGGGCCTCGGGGATACGCAGTATTTT
cdr3_aa: CASSAVGQGLGDTQYF

d_call: TRBD1
v_call: TRBV15
j_call: TRBJ1-4
clone_size: few
cdr3_nt: TGTGCCACCAGCAGCGCCGCGACAGGGGTTTATGAAAAACTGTTTTTT
cdr3_aa: CATSSAATGVYEKLFF

d_call: -
v_call: TRBV5-6
j_call: TRBJ1-2
clone_size: few
cdr3_nt: TGTGCCAGCAGCACATCGGGATCCTACTATGGCTACACCTTC
cdr3_aa: CASSTSGSYYGYTF

d_call: -
v_call: TRBV12-3/TRBV12-4
j_call: TRBJ2-2
clone_size: many
cdr3_nt: TGTGCCAGCAGGGTAACCGGGGAGCTGTTTTTT
cdr3_aa: CASRVTGELFF

d_call: -
v_call: TRBV4-3
j_call: TRBJ2-5
clone_size: -
cdr3_nt: TGCGCCAGCAGCCAAGATTTTACCCCAGAGACCCAGTACTTC
cdr3_aa: CASSQDFTPETQYF

d_call: TRBD1
v_call: TRBV13
j_call: TRBJ1-4
clone_size: -
cdr3_nt: TGTGCCAGCAGCTTAGACAGGGGGGCAACTAATGAAAAACTGTTTTTT
cdr3_aa: CASSLDRGATNEKLFF

d_call: TRBD1
v_call: TRBV20-1
j_call: TRBJ2-1
clone_size: -
cdr3_nt: TGCAGTGCTTCAATACGGACAGGGGGCGACGGCGAGCAGTTCTTC
cdr3_aa: CSASIRTGGDGEQFF

d_call: -
v_call: TRBV29-1
j_call: TRBJ2-5
clone_size: many
cdr3_nt: TGCAGCTTCCGGGACGGACTGTCTCAAGAGACCCAGTACTTC
cdr3_aa: CSFRDGLSQETQYF

d_call: TRBD1
v_call: TRBV12-3/TRBV12-4
j_call: TRBJ2-2
clone_size: -
cdr3_nt: TGTGCCAGCAGAAGGGGTGGACAGGGGATCACCGGGGAGCTGTTTTTT
cdr3_aa: CASRRGGQGITGELFF

d_call: -
v_call: TRBV29-1
j_call: TRBJ1-1
clone_size: many
cdr3_nt: TGCAGCGCCGAGGGGACGGTGAACACTGAAGCTTTCTTT
cdr3_aa: CSAEGTVNTEAFF

d_call: -
v_call: TRBV15
j_call: TRBJ2-5
clone_size: few
cdr3_nt: TGTGCCACCAGCAGGAAGATTGATCCACAAGAGACCCAGTACTTC
cdr3_aa: CATSRKIDPQETQYF

d_call: TRBD1
v_call: TRBV5-1
j_call: TRBJ1-2
clone_size: -
cdr3_nt: TGCGCCAGCAGCCCGCGGACAGGGCTGGGCTACACCTTC
cdr3_aa: CASSPRTGLGYTF

d_call: TRBD1
v_call: TRBV10-3
j_call: TRBJ2-2
clone_size: many
cdr3_nt: TGTGCCATCGGCGGGACAGGGGAGAACACCGGGGAGCTGTTTTTT
cdr3_aa: CAIGGTGENTGELFF

d_call: -
v_call: TRBV28
j_call: TRBJ1-2
clone_size: few
cdr3_nt: TGTGCCAGCAGTTTATTAGGCAGAACTAACTATGGCTACACCTTC
cdr3_aa: CASSLLGRTNYGYTF

d_call: TRBD2
v_call: TRBV5-1
j_call: TRBJ2-5
clone_size: -
cdr3_nt: TGCGCCAGCAGCCGCGCACAGGGACTAGAGGAGACCCAGTACTTC
cdr3_aa: CASSRAQGLEETQYF

d_call: -
v_call: TRBV11-2
j_call: TRBJ2-6
clone_size: many
cdr3_nt: TGTGCCAGCAGCTTAGGCAGCTCCTCTGGGGCCAACGTCCTGACTTTC
cdr3_aa: CASSLGSSSGANVLTF

d_call: TRBD2
v_call: TRBV30
j_call: TRBJ2-7
clone_size: few
cdr3_nt: TGTGCCTGGAGTACTTTACTTTCTCCCTCGGGACTAGCGGCCTACGAGCAGTACTTC
cdr3_aa: CAWSTLLSPSGLAAYEQYF

d_call: -
v_call: TRBV4-3
j_call: TRBJ2-1
clone_size: -
cdr3_nt: TGCGCCAGCAGCCGAGGGGTTAACTACAATGAGCAGTTCTTC
cdr3_aa: CASSRGVNYNEQFF